One and the same sample provided the 13 T cell receptor beta chains below, sequenced in a study of blood T cell repertoires in COVID-19. The method was immunoSEQ multiplex PCR; TCRdb's version includes in-frame clones alone and lacks a portion of them. The sample includes fewer than 120,000 clones, roughly 82% of them seen just once. The sequenced sample was peripheral blood. These receptors were obtained from a woman aged 55-69 years with acute or convalescent COVID-19.

The chain carries TRBV18 and TRBJ2-1; D possibly corresponds to TRBD2 (6 bases). In germline, CDR1 is KGHSH, CDR2 LQKENI. V was clipped by 6 bases and J by 0 bases, with 9 bases between them. The CDR3 loop spans 14 amino acids. The CDR3 sequence: CASSGGLSYNEQFF. For the CDR3, the DNA is TGTGCCAGCTCCGGGGGACTCTCCTACAATGAGCAGTTCTTC.

V and J are TRBV6-5 and TRBJ1-2, with TRBD1 identical over 7 bases. Germline CDR1 reads MNHEY; CDR2 reads SVGAGI. Trimming took 4 bases from V and 5 from J; bases not matched to a gene: 7. CDR3 length equals 14 residues. CDR3 sequence: CASSFGQEEYGYTF. The CDR3 nucleotides read TGTGCCAGCAGTTTCGGACAGGAAGAGTATGGCTACACCTTC.

The gene calls are TRBV14 and TRBJ1-6; D is uncertain. V lost 4 bases and J lost 10, with 11 bases in between. CDR3 length: 13 amino acids. Germline V gene sequence: CDR1 SGHDN, CDR2 FVKESK. CDR3 sequence: CASSLTGESPLHF. Written as DNA, the CDR3 is TGTGCCAGCAGCCTAACCGGGGAATCACCCCTCCACTTT.

The chain uses TRBV29-1 and TRBJ1-2; 10 nucleotides align to TRBD1. CDR1 is SQVTM and CDR2 is ANQGSEA in the germline V gene. The V gene end was trimmed by 5 bases and the J gene end by 4 bases; junction bases not matched to a gene: 10. The length of the CDR3 is 15 residues. The CDR3 here is CSVSIGTGAIYGYTF. The CDR3 DNA follows: TGCAGCGTTTCGATAGGGACAGGGGCAATCTATGGCTACACCTTC.

The chain carries TRBV7-2 and TRBJ1-2; TRBD1 agrees at 9 bases. The CDR3 has 15 residues. From germline, CDR1 is SGHTA and CDR2 FQGNSA. The V gene end was trimmed by 1 base and the J gene end by 3 bases; junction bases not matched to a gene: 3. Here the CDR3 reads CASSLVQGAHYGYTF. CDR3 nucleotide sequence: TGTGCCAGCAGCTTAGTACAGGGGGCCCACTATGGCTACACCTTC.

The genes are TRBV12-3 or TRBV12-4 and TRBJ2-1; D gene uncertain. V was pared by 8 bases and J by 7 bases, with 12 bases between. This CDR3 has 12 amino acids. The CDR3 loop is CASGPGTNEQFF. DNA of the CDR3: TGTGCCAGCGGCCCAGGTACAAATGAGCAGTTCTTC.

The chain links TRBV19 to TRBJ2-5; TRBD1 matches at 8 bases. This CDR3 region has 13 residues. Trimming took 8 bases from V and 4 from J; bases not matched to a gene: 6. CDR1 and CDR2 (germline): LNHDA, SQIVND (reference sequence). The CDR3 loop reads CASRAGGRETQYF. For the CDR3, the DNA is TGTGCCAGTCGAGCAGGGGGCAGAGAGACCCAGTACTTC.

This chain connects TRBV28 to TRBJ2-7; D possibly corresponds to TRBD1 (5 bases). V dropped 2 bases and J dropped 8 bases, with 10 bases sitting between them. Germline values: CDR1 MDHEN, CDR2 SYDVKM. The CDR3 runs 12 residues. The CDR3 bases are TGTGCCAGCAGTTTAGAGGACACGCAGCAGTACTTC. This translates into CASSLEDTQQYF.

This rearrangement joins TRBV18 to TRBJ1-6; 10 nucleotides line up with TRBD1. The CDR3 runs 14 residues. From germline, CDR1 is KGHSH and CDR2 LQKENI. V lost 8 bases and J lost 7; bases outside the gene matches: 5. CDR3 bases: TGTGCCAGCGGAGGGGGACAGGGGAATTCACCCCTCCACTTT. This encodes CASGGGQGNSPLHF.

The chain employs TRBV4-2 and TRBJ2-7, with 9 bases fitting TRBD2. Germline V gene sequence: CDR1 LGHNA, CDR2 YNFKEQ. The CDR3 consists of 14 residues. Trimming took 4 bases from V and 4 from J; bases not matched to a gene: 5. Here the CDR3 DNA reads TGTGCCAGCAGCCCTATAGCGGGGGTATACGAGCAGTACTTC. It yields the protein CASSPIAGVYEQYF.

The V call is TRBV24-1, the J call TRBJ1-3, with D tentatively TRBD1 (5 bases). This CDR3 has 15 residues. Germline V CDR1 and CDR2: KGHDR, SFDVKD. V was shortened by 0 bases and J by 10 bases, with 15 bases between the two germline ends. Here the CDR3 reads CATSDLPPSEGTIYF. Written as DNA, the CDR3 is TGTGCCACCAGTGATTTGCCCCCCTCGGAGGGGACCATATATTTT.

V is TRBV24-1 and J is TRBJ2-2; D not certain. In germline, CDR1 is KGHDR, CDR2 SFDVKD. This CDR3 has 12 amino acids. The V end was cut by 7 bases, the J end by 8 bases, with 10 bases between. In DNA, the CDR3 is TGTGCCACCAGGGAGAATGAGGGGGAGCTGTTTTTT. Amino acid sequence: CATRENEGELFF.

This chain joins TRBV11-3 and TRBJ2-7; D remains unclear. This CDR3 has 15 residues. Germline lookup yields CDR1 SGHNT and CDR2 YENEEA. The V end was cut by 1 base, the J end by 2 bases, with 12 bases between. This chain's CDR3 is CASSLAQSLAYEQYF. The CDR3 coding sequence is TGTGCCAGCAGCTTAGCCCAAAGCTTGGCCTACGAGCAGTACTTC.